One and the same sample provided the 16 T cell receptor beta chains below, sequenced in a study of T cell repertoires in cytomegalovirus infection. Via MiXCR, TCRdb re-called the reads, giving one row per CDR3 protein. The data hold about 150,000 distinct CDR3 sequences, with about 20% observed a single time. Sample: PBMCs. Source of these receptors: a human donor in good health (CMV status not recorded). Some clones in this sample may be carry-over from other donors' samples.

The chain carries TRBV3-1 and TRBJ2-2, with D unresolved. The CDR3 contains 15 residues. CDR1 is LGHDT and CDR2 is YNNKEL in the germline V gene (reference sequence). V was pared by 3 bases and J by 1 base, with 9 bases between. The CDR3 DNA is TGTGCCAGCAGCCAGACGACATGGAACACCGGGGAGCTGTTTTTT. Protein product: CASSQTTWNTGELFF.

This chain connects TRBV7-2 to TRBJ2-1, with no clear D. Germline CDR1 is SGHTA and CDR2 is FQGNSA. The CDR3 covers 14 residues. V was clipped by 2 bases and J by 0 bases, with 5 bases between them. DNA for the CDR3: TGTGCCAGCAGCTTAAACACCTCCTACAATGAGCAGTTCTTC. Translation gives CASSLNTSYNEQFF.

This clonotype occurred a few times. J is TRBJ2-7 and V is TRBV19, with a weak D call TRBD2 (6 bases). The V and J ends lost 3 bases and 3 bases respectively, with 12 bases between them. The CDR3 runs to 14 residues. CDR1 and CDR2 from the germline V gene are LNHDA and SQIVND (reference sequence). CDR3 nucleotides: TGTGCCAGTAGTATGACTGGGGAGGACTACGAGCAGTACTTC. It yields the protein CASSMTGEDYEQYF.

This clonotype was seen at least ten times. The V and J genes are TRBV7-2 and TRBJ1-1, with 10 nucleotides matching TRBD1. Germline assignment: CDR1 SGHTA and CDR2 FQGNSA. This CDR3 comprises 14 residues. J lost 6 bases, V lost 5 bases, and 6 bases had no gene match. CDR3 coding DNA: TGTGCCAGCAGCACCTGGACAGGGGGGGCTGAAGCTTTCTTT. Translation: CASSTWTGGAEAFF.

This clonotype was counted at least ten times. CDR3 nucleotides: TGTGCCAGCAGCCGAACGGGACAGGGGGCTGTAAATGAGCAGTTCTTC. Translation: CASSRTGQGAVNEQFF. The chain carries TRBV7-2 and TRBJ2-1; 12 bases align to TRBD1. Looked up from germline, CDR1 is SGHTA and CDR2 is FQGNSA. J was trimmed by 7 bases and V by 5 bases; bases with no gene match: 9. The CDR3 is 16 amino acids.

In its sample, this clonotype ranks as large. V usage is TRBV7-8 and J usage is TRBJ2-5; D gene unclear. The V end was cut by 5 bases, the J end by 0 bases, with 10 bases between. The CDR3 has 14 amino acids. CDR1 and CDR2 from the germline V gene are SGHVS and FQNEAQ. CDR3 sequence: CASSITGDQETQYF. The CDR3 region has the DNA TGTGCCAGCAGCATAACTGGGGACCAAGAGACCCAGTACTTC.

This chain joins TRBV28 and TRBJ1-2; D is uncertain. Trimming removed 6 bases at V and 2 bases at J, with 28 bases between. Looked up from germline, CDR1 is MDHEN and CDR2 is SYDVKM. The CDR3 totals 19 residues. The CDR3 region has the DNA TGTGCCAGCAGACCAAGAACCTCCAAAGGACCCCGCGAGAACTATGGCTACACCTTC. Its translation is CASRPRTSKGPRENYGYTF.

This clonotype came up many times. The V call is TRBV7-2, the J call TRBJ2-5; 12 positions agree with TRBD2. Germline values: CDR1 SGHTA, CDR2 FQGNSA. This CDR3 is 15 amino acids long. The V segment lost 2 bases and the J segment 8 bases; nucleotides outside the gene matches: 6. This CDR3 reads CASSLRLAGGQTQYF. In DNA form, the CDR3 reads TGTGCCAGCAGCTTAAGGCTAGCGGGGGGGCAAACCCAGTACTTC.

The table lists this clonotype with many counts. J is TRBJ1-2 and V is TRBV6-1; D not resolved. V was trimmed by 1 base and J by 4 bases, leaving 4 bases between them. The CDR3 contains 12 residues. Germline V gene sequence: CDR1 MNHNS, CDR2 SASEGT. CDR3 amino acids: CASSEGSYGYTF. The CDR3 DNA reads TGTGCCAGCAGTGAAGGATCCTATGGCTACACCTTC.

The gene calls are TRBV19 and TRBJ1-1; the match to TRBD1 covers 9 bases. The CDR3 totals 16 residues. CDR1 and CDR2 (germline): LNHDA, SQIVND (reference sequence). After removal of 9 bases from V and 10 bases from J, the junction contained 21 bases not matched to a gene. CDR3 protein: CASTSTGGSRTRGAFF. DNA for the CDR3: TGTGCCAGCACGTCGACAGGGGGGAGTCGGACTCGTGGAGCTTTCTTT.

This clonotype was seen more than once but under ten times. The V gene is TRBV19, the J gene TRBJ2-2; TRBD2 agrees at 9 bases. The CDR3 length is 16 residues. Germline V gene sequence: CDR1 LNHDA, CDR2 SQIVND (reference sequence). V dropped 1 base and J dropped 7; count of bases not matched to a gene: 7. The CDR3 DNA follows: TGTGCCAGTAGTATAGTTCGCGGGAGGGCCGGCGGGGAGCTGTTTTTT. Encoded protein: CASSIVRGRAGGELFF.

This clonotype was recorded a few times. The chain's CDR3 is CASNTELGNTIYF. CDR3 nucleotide sequence: TGTGCCAGTAACACAGAACTGGGAAACACCATATATTTT. The J gene is TRBJ1-3, the V gene TRBV19; no clear D gene. Trimming shortened V by 7 bases and J by 4 bases, and 11 bases separated the two germline ends. Germline CDR1 and CDR2: LNHDA and SQIVND (reference sequence). The CDR3 totals 13 residues.

The chain links TRBV12-3 or TRBV12-4 to TRBJ1-5, with D possibly TRBD1 on 5 matching bases. This CDR3 has 14 residues. The V and J ends lost 3 bases and 3 bases respectively, with 9 bases between them. The CDR3 is CASSLGTDNQPQHF. The DNA of the CDR3 is TGTGCCAGCAGTTTGGGGACCGACAATCAGCCCCAGCATTTT.

The sample holds a few counts of this clonotype. This chain links TRBV12-3 or TRBV12-4 with TRBJ2-5, with D possibly called TRBD1 or TRBD2 (7 bases each). The V end lost 4 bases, the J end lost 4 bases, and 16 bases lay between the germline ends. The CDR3 covers 15 residues. CDR3 loop: CASSSTTGRGETQYF. The CDR3 DNA follows: TGTGCCAGCAGTTCAACGACAGGGAGGGGAGAGACCCAGTACTTC.

This rearrangement joins TRBV28 to TRBJ2-7, with 8 bases matching TRBD1. J lost 2 bases, V lost 3 bases, and 3 bases had no gene match. From germline, CDR1 is MDHEN and CDR2 SYDVKM. This CDR3 is 14 amino acids long. CDR3 region: CASSFRTGTYEQYF. In DNA form, the CDR3 reads TGTGCCAGCAGTTTCCGGACAGGGACCTACGAGCAGTACTTC.

This clonotype has ten or more counts. This chain links TRBV7-9 with TRBJ1-4, with D maybe TRBD1 (5 bases). The V and J ends lost 5 bases and 7 bases respectively, with 23 bases between them. Germline V gene sequence: CDR1 SEHNR, CDR2 FQNEAQ (reference sequence). This CDR3 is built from 17 residues. This CDR3 reads CASSPSNNPSQGEKLFF. The CDR3, as DNA: TGTGCCAGCAGCCCATCGAACAATCCTTCTCAGGGTGAAAAACTGTTTTTT.